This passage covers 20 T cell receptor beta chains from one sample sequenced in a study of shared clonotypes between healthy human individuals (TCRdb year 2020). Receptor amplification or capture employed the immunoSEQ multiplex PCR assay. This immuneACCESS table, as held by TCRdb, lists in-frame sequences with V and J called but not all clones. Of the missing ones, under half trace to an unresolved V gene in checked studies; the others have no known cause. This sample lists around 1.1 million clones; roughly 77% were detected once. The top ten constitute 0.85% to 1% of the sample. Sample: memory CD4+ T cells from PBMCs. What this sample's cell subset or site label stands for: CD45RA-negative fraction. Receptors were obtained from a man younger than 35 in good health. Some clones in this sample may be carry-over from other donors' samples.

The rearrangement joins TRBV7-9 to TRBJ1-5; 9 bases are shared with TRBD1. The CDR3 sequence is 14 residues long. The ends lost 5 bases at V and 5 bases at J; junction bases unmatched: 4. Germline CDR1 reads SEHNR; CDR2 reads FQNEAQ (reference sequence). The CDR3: CASSQGQGDQPQHF. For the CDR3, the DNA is TGTGCCAGCAGCCAGGGACAGGGAGATCAGCCCCAGCATTTT.

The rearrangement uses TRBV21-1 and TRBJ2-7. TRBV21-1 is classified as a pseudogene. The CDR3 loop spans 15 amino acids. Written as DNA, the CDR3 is TGTGCCAGCAGCAAGAAGGGACGGAAGACCTACGAGCAGTACTTC. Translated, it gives CASSKKGRKTYEQYF.

The CDR3 loop reads CASSERTWIGQPQHF. The DNA of the CDR3 is TGTGCCAGCAGTGAAAGGACATGGATTGGGCAGCCCCAGCATTTT. The chain joins TRBV2 to TRBJ1-5; a possible D gene is TRBD1 (5 bases). The CDR3 is 15 residues long. Trimming took 2 bases from V and 7 from J, leaving 15 bases between them. CDR1 is SNHLY and CDR2 is FYNNEI in the germline V gene.

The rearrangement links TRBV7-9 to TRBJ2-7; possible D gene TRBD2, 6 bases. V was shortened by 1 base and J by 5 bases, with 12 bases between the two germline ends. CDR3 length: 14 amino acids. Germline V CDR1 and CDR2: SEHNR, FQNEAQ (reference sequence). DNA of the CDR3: TGTGCCAGCAGCTTAGGTGGCGGGGCGGACGAGCAGTACTTC. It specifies CASSLGGGADEQYF.

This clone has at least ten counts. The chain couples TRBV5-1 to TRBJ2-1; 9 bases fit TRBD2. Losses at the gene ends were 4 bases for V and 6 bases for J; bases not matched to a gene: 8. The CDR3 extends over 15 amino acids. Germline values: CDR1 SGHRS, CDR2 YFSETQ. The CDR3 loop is CASSPVAGAPNEQFF. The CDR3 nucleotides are TGCGCCAGCAGCCCGGTAGCGGGAGCCCCCAATGAGCAGTTCTTC. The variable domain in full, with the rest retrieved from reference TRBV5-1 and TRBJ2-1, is KAGVTQTPRYLIKTRGQQVTLSCSPISGHRSVSWYQQTPGQGLQFLFEYFSETQRNKGNFPGRFSGRQFSNSRSEMNVSTLELGDSALYLCASSPVAGAPNEQFFGPGTRLTVL.

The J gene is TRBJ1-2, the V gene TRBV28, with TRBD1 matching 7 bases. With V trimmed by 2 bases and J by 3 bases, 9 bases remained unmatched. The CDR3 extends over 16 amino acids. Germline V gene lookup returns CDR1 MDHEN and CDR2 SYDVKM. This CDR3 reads CASSLPRGRGDYGYTF. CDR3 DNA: TGTGCCAGCAGTTTACCCCGCGGCAGGGGGGACTATGGCTACACCTTC.

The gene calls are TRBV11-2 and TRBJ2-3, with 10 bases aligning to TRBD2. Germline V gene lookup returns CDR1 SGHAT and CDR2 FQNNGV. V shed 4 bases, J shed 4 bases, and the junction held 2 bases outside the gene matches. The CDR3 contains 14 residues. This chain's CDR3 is CASSSSGRADTQYF. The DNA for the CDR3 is TGTGCCAGCAGCTCTAGCGGGAGAGCAGATACGCAGTATTTT. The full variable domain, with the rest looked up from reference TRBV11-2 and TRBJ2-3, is EAGVAQSPRYKIIEKRQSVAFWCNPISGHATLYWYQQILGQGPKLLIQFQNNGVVDDSQLPKDRFSAERLKGVDSTLKIQPAKLEDSAVYLCASSSSGRADTQYFGPGTRLTVL.

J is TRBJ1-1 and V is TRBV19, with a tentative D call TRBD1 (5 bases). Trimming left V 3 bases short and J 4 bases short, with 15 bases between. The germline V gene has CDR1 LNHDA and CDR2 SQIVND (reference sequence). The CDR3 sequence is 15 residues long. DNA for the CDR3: TGTGCCAGTAGTATGGGGTCCCAGGGAGTCACTGAAGCTTTCTTT. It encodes CASSMGSQGVTEAFF.

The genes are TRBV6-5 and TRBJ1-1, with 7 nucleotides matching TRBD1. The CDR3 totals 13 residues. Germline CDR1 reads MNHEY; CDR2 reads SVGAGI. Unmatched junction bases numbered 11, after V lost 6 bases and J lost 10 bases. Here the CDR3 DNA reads TGTGCCAGCAGACGAAGACAGGGAATGGTAGCTTTCTTT. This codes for CASRRRQGMVAFF.

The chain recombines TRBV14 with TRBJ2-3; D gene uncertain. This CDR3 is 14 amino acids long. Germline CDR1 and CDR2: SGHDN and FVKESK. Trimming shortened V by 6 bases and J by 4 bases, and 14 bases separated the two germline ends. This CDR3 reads CASSRTPGPDTQYF. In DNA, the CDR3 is TGTGCCAGCAGTCGAACTCCTGGCCCAGATACGCAGTATTTT.

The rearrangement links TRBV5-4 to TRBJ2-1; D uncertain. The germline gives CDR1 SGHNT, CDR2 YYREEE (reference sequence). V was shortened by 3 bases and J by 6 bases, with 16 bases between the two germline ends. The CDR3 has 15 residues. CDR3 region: CASSSAMNRLNEQFF. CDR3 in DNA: TGTGCCAGCAGCTCCGCAATGAATCGCCTCAATGAGCAGTTCTTC.

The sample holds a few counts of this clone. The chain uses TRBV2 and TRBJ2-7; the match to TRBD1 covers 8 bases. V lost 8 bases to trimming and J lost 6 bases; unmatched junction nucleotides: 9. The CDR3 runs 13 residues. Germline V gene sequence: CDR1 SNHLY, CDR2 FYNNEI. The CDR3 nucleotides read TGTGCCAGCGGGACAGGTTCGACTTCCGAGCAGTACTTC. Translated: CASGTGSTSEQYF.

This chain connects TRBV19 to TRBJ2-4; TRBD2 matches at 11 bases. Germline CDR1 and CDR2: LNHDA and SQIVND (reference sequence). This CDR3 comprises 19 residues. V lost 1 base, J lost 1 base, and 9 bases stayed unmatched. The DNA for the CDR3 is TGTGCCAGTAGTATAGGCGTACTAGCGGGAGTCTCGGCCAAAAACATTCAGTACTTC. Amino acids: CASSIGVLAGVSAKNIQYF.

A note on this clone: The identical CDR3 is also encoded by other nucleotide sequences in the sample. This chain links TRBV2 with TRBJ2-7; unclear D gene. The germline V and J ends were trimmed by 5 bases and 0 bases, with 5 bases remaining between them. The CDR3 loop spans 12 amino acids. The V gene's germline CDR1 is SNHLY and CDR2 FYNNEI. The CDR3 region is CASSRDSYEQYF. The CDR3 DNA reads TGTGCCAGCAGTAGGGACTCCTACGAGCAGTACTTC.

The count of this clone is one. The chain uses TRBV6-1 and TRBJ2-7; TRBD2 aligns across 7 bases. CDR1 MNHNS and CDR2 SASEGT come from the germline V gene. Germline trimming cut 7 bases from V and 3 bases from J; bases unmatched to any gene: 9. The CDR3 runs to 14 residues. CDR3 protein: CASNSGTTLYEQYF. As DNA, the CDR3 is TGTGCCAGCAACAGCGGGACTACCCTCTACGAGCAGTACTTC.

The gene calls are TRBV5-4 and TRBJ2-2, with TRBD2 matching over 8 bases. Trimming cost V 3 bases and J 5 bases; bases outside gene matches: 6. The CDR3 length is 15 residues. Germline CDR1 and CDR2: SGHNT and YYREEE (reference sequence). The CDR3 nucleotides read TGTGCCAGCAGCTCCCGGACTAGCCGGACCGGGGAGCTGTTTTTT. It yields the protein CASSSRTSRTGELFF.

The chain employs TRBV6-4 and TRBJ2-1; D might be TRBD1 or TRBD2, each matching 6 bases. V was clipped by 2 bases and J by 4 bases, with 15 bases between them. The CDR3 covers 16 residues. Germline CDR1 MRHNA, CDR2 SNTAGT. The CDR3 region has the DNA TGTGCCAGCAGTGACGGGGGGCTAGCCGGTTACAATGAGCAGTTCTTC. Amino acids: CASSDGGLAGYNEQFF.

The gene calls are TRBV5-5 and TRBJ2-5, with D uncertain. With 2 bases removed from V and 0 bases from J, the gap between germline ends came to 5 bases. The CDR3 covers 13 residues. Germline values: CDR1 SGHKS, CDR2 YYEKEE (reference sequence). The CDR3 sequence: CASSLAYQETQYF. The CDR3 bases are TGTGCCAGCAGCTTAGCGTACCAAGAGACCCAGTACTTC.

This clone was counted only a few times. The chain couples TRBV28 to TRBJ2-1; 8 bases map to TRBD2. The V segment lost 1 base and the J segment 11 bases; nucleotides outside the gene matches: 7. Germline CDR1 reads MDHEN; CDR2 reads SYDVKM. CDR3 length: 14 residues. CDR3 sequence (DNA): TGTGCCAGCAGTTTATTAGCGACTAGCGAGAAGCAGTTCTTC. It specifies CASSLLATSEKQFF.

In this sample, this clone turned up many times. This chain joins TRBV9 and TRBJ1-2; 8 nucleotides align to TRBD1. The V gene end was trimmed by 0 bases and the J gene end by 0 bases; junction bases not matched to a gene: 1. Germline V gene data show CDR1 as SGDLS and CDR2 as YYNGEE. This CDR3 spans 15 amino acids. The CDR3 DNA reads TGTGCCAGCAGCGTAGTGGACAGGGCTAACTATGGCTACACCTTC. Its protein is CASSVVDRANYGYTF.